Below are 20 T cell receptor beta chains sequenced from a single sample in a study of T-cell reconstitution after alpha-beta-depleted transplantation in children. Preparing the TCRbeta library involved the use of unique molecular identifiers. A single record per CDR3 protein comes from TCRdb applying MiXCR to the PCR reads. The repertoire holds over 200,000 distinct CDR3 sequences, with about 8.2% as singletons. The sequenced sample was PBMCs, mostly from graft donor cells, obtained 360 days after TCRalphabeta/CD19-depleted stem cell transplant. The receptors come from a male patient between 2 and 10 years old who had a stem cell transplant for acute myeloid leukemia, so the T cells may come from the graft donor.

This clonotype was found many times. The chain is built from TRBV5-1 and TRBJ2-1; TRBD2 matches at 7 bases. Germline lookup yields CDR1 SGHRS and CDR2 YFSETQ. J lost 0 bases, V lost 4 bases, and 13 bases had no gene match. The CDR3 has 18 amino acids. CDR3 region: CASSDLLTSSSSYNEQFF. CDR3 DNA sequence: TGCGCCAGCAGCGACCTCTTGACTAGCAGCAGCTCCTACAATGAGCAGTTCTTC.

This clonotype was detected ten times or more. The V call is TRBV12-3 or TRBV12-4, the J call TRBJ2-1, with 14 bases fitting TRBD2. The CDR3 totals 18 residues. V gave up 3 bases and J gave up 0 bases; unmatched junction bases: 4. Here the CDR3 DNA reads TGTGCCAGCAGTTTTTATGGGACTAGCGGGAGCTCCTACAATGAGCAGTTCTTC. This translates into CASSFYGTSGSSYNEQFF.

This clonotype has ten or more counts. V gene TRBV6-2 or TRBV6-3 combines with J gene TRBJ2-7, with D perhaps TRBD2 (6 bases). From germline, CDR1 is MNHEY and CDR2 SVGEGT. There are 12 residues in the CDR3. The V and J ends lost 2 bases and 4 bases respectively, with 6 bases between them. CDR3 bases: TGTGCCAGCAGTTACGCGGGGTACGAGCAGTACTTC. Translating it yields CASSYAGYEQYF.

This clonotype was found many times. This chain joins TRBV12-5 and TRBJ2-7; D is uncertain. Germline V gene lookup returns CDR1 LGHNT and CDR2 FRNRAP. The CDR3 contains 13 residues. Trimming removed 0 bases at V and 6 bases at J, with 9 bases between. The CDR3 reads CASGLVNEIEQYF. The CDR3 DNA follows: TGTGCTAGTGGTTTGGTAAACGAGATCGAGCAGTACTTC.

This chain connects TRBV6-5 to TRBJ1-5, with D possibly being TRBD1 (5 bases). V lost 2 bases and J 4 bases, leaving 9 bases between the germline ends. This CDR3 contains 14 residues. Germline CDR1 is MNHEY and CDR2 is SVGAGI. CDR3: CASSYGGVNQPQHF. Written as DNA, the CDR3 is TGTGCCAGCAGTTACGGGGGAGTTAATCAGCCCCAGCATTTT.

This clonotype was observed a few times. The V and J genes are TRBV5-4 and TRBJ1-2; 7 nucleotides align to TRBD1. V dropped 4 bases and J dropped 6; count of bases not matched to a gene: 9. CDR3 size: 14 residues. Germline V CDR1 and CDR2: SGHNT, YYREEE (reference sequence). The CDR3, as DNA: TGTGCCAGCAGCCCCCAACAGGGGATTCATGGCTACACCTTC. Protein product: CASSPQQGIHGYTF.

This clonotype was observed many times. The chain is built from TRBV12-3 or TRBV12-4 and TRBJ2-5; D is perhaps TRBD2 (6 bases). V lost 7 bases to trimming and J lost 0 bases, with 12 bases between them. There are 14 residues in the CDR3. The CDR3 region is CASKPAGYQETQYF. DNA of the CDR3: TGTGCCAGCAAGCCCGCGGGGTACCAAGAGACCCAGTACTTC.

This clonotype came up many times. The chain uses TRBV5-1 and TRBJ2-1; D unclear. This CDR3 comprises 14 residues. Germline loops: CDR1 SGHRS, CDR2 YFSETQ. The V gene lost 0 bases and the J gene lost 8 bases, with 12 bases spanning the gap. The CDR3 DNA follows: TGCGCCAGCAGCTTGGAGGGCCCTGGGGATGAGCAGTTCTTC. Translation: CASSLEGPGDEQFF.

This clonotype was detected only a few times. This chain links TRBV20-1 with TRBJ1-5; D unresolved. The CDR3 is 16 residues long. Germline V gene sequence: CDR1 DFQATT, CDR2 SNEGSKA (reference sequence). Trimming took 1 base from V and 2 from J, leaving 15 bases between them. DNA for the CDR3: TGCAGTGCTAGAGTCCACGGGGTGAAGGGCAATCAGCCCCAGCATTTT. Protein product: CSARVHGVKGNQPQHF.

A few counts support this clonotype. The rearrangement joins TRBV11-2 to TRBJ2-5; D uncertain. The CDR3 totals 13 residues. Germline values: CDR1 SGHAT, CDR2 FQNNGV. The V end lost 3 bases, the J end lost 4 bases, and 9 bases lay between the germline ends. CDR3 nucleotide sequence: TGTGCCAGCAGCTTCTCGTCCCGAGAGACCCAGTACTTC. This encodes CASSFSSRETQYF.

Ten or more counts support this clonotype. This chain uses TRBV20-1 with TRBJ2-5, with D hard to call. The V and J ends lost 3 bases and 2 bases respectively, with 10 bases between them. Germline V CDR1 and CDR2: DFQATT, SNEGSKA (reference sequence). This CDR3 is built from 13 residues. Written as DNA, the CDR3 is TGCAGTGCTAGTCAAGGGCTACAAGAGACCCAGTACTTC. This gives the protein CSASQGLQETQYF.

V usage is TRBV5-1 and J usage is TRBJ1-2, with 9 positions matching TRBD1. Germline CDR1 reads SGHRS; CDR2 reads YFSETQ. V lost 4 bases and J lost 7; bases outside the gene matches: 8. The CDR3 runs 14 residues. Written as DNA, the CDR3 is TGCGCCAGCAGCGGGACCGGGACAGGGAGTGGCTACACCTTC. The encoded protein is CASSGTGTGSGYTF. Supplemented by reference TRBV5-1 and TRBJ1-2, the full variable domain reads KAGVTQTPRYLIKTRGQQVTLSCSPISGHRSVSWYQQTPGQGLQFLFEYFSETQRNKGNFPGRFSGRQFSNSRSEMNVSTLELGDSALYLCASSGTGTGSGYTFGSGTRLTVV.

The rearrangement links TRBV7-6 to TRBJ2-2; 12 nucleotides line up with TRBD2. With 2 bases clipped from V and 3 bases from J, the junction kept 7 bases outside the gene matches. Germline CDR1 SGHVS, CDR2 FNYEAQ. The CDR3 extends over 18 amino acids. CDR3: CASSLRLRLAGDTGELFF. CDR3 DNA sequence: TGTGCCAGCAGCTTACGATTAAGACTAGCGGGAGACACCGGGGAGCTGTTTTTT.

Only a few counts were recorded for this clonotype. The chain uses TRBV10-3 and TRBJ2-7; D unclear. CDR3 size: 13 residues. Looked up from germline, CDR1 is ENHRY and CDR2 is SYGVKD. The V end was cut by 9 bases, the J end by 2 bases, with 14 bases between. Here the CDR3 reads CAITPTRPYEQYF. CDR3 bases: TGTGCCATTACCCCCACGAGGCCCTACGAGCAGTACTTC.

V and J are TRBV7-8 and TRBJ1-5; TRBD1 matches at 12 bases. Germline trimming cut 6 bases from V and 6 bases from J; bases unmatched to any gene: 9. Germline V gene data show CDR1 as SGHVS and CDR2 as FQNEAQ. The CDR3 runs 16 residues. The CDR3 DNA reads TGTGCCAGCAGTCTAGGGGGACAGGGGGCGGGTCAGCCCCAGCATTTT. Translating gives CASSLGGQGAGQPQHF.

This clonotype was detected many times. DNA for the CDR3: TGCAGTGCTTCCCGAACACAGGGTGGCCAAGAGACCCAGTACTTC. Amino acids: CSASRTQGGQETQYF. The chain joins TRBV20-1 to TRBJ2-5; tentative D call: TRBD1 (6 bases). The CDR3 contains 15 residues. With 5 bases removed from V and 1 base from J, the gap between germline ends came to 17 bases. CDR1 DFQATT and CDR2 SNEGSKA come from the germline V gene (reference sequence).

For the CDR3, the DNA is TGTGCCAGCTCACCAAGGACAGGGGGCTTGACCGGGGAGCTGTTTTTT. It specifies CASSPRTGGLTGELFF. The V call is TRBV18, the J call TRBJ2-2, with 11 nucleotides matching TRBD1. The CDR3 has 16 amino acids. Trimming took 2 bases from V and 5 from J; bases not matched to a gene: 4. Germline CDR1 is KGHSH and CDR2 is LQKENI. The whole variable domain, filled in from reference TRBV18 and TRBJ2-2, reads NAGVMQNPRHLVRRRGQEARLRCSPMKGHSHVYWYRQLPEEGLKFMVYLQKENIIDESGMPKERFSAEFPKEGPSILRIQQVVRGDSAAYFCASSPRTGGLTGELFFGEGSRLTVL.

This clonotype was seen repeatedly, ten times or more. The chain uses TRBV7-9 and TRBJ2-1, with no clear D. The CDR3 consists of 14 residues. Germline V CDR1 and CDR2: SEHNR, FQNEAQ (reference sequence). Trimming shortened V by 3 bases and J by 5 bases, and 11 bases separated the two germline ends. DNA of the CDR3: TGTGCCAGCAGCTTCCCGTTTGCTCACAATGAGCAGTTCTTC. Protein product: CASSFPFAHNEQFF.

The V and J genes are TRBV15 and TRBJ1-4, with D unclear. This CDR3 has 15 residues. Between the trimmed V and J ends, which lost 0 bases and 4 bases, there was a span of 9 bases. Germline V gene sequence: CDR1 LNHNV, CDR2 YYDKDF (reference sequence). CDR3 DNA sequence: TGTGCCACCAGCAGAGATCGAGCGGTTAATGAAAAACTGTTTTTT. Amino acids: CATSRDRAVNEKLFF.

Ten or more counts support this clonotype. The chain recombines TRBV6-1 with TRBJ2-1, with D tentatively TRBD2 (6 bases). V was shortened by 6 bases and J by 4 bases, with 16 bases between the two germline ends. The CDR3 spans 15 residues. Germline assignment: CDR1 MNHNS and CDR2 SASEGT. The DNA for the CDR3 is TGTGCCAGCAGGCCGGGGGACTCGCCTTACAATGAGCAGTTCTTC. Translating it yields CASRPGDSPYNEQFF.